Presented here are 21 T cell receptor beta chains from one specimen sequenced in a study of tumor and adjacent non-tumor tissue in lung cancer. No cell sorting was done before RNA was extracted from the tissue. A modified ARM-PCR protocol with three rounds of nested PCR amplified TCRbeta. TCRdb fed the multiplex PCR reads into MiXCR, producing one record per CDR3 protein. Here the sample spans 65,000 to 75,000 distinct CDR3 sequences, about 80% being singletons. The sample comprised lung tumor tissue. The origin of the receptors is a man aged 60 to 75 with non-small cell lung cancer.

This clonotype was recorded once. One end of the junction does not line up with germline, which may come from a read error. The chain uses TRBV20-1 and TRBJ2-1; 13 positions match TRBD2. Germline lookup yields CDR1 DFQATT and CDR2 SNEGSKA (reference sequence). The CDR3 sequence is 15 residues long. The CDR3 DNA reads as TGCAGTGCTAAACTAGCGGGAGGGTCCTACAATGAGCAGTTATTC. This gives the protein CSAKLAGGSYNEQLF.

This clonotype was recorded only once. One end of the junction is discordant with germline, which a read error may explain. CDR3 DNA sequence: TGCAGTGCGGGGACTAGCGGGAGATTCATAGATGCGCAATATTTT. Translating gives CSAGTSGRFIDAQYF. The chain has TRBV20-1 and TRBJ2-3, with 14 bases lining up with TRBD2. Per the germline V gene, CDR1 is DFQATT and CDR2 is SNEGSKA (reference sequence). This CDR3 has 15 amino acids.

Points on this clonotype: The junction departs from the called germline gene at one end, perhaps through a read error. The CDR3 spells CSADYTVELFF. CDR3 bases: TGCAGCGCTGACTACACCGTGGAACTGTTCTTT. The chain links TRBV29-1 to TRBJ2-2; TRBD2 might be the D (5 bases). This CDR3 is built from 11 residues. The germline CDR1 and CDR2 sequences are SQVTM and ANQGSEA.

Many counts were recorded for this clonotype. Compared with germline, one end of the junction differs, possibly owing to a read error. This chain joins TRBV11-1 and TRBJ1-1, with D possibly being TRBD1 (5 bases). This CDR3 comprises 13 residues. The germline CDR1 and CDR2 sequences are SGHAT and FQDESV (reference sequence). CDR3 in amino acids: CASSLAPGDEAFF. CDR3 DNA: TGTGCAAGCAGCTTAGCGCCGGGGGATGAAGCTTTCTTT.

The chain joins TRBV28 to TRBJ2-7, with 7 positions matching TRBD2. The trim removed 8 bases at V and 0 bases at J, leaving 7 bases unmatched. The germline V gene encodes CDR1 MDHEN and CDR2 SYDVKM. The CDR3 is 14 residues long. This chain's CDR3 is CASATSVSSYEQYF. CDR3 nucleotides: TGTGCCAGCGCCACTAGCGTGAGCTCCTACGAGCAGTACTTC.

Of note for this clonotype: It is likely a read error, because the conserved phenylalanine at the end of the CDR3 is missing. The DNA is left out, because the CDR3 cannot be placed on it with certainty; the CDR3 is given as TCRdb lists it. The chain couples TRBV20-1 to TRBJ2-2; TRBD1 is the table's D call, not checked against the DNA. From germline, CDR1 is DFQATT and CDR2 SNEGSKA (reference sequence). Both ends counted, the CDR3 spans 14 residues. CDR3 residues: CSARGDIGTGELLL.

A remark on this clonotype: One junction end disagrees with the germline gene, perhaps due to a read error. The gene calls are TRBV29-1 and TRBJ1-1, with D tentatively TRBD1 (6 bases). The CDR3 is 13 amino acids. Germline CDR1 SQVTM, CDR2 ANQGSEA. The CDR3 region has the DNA TGCAGCGCCTCGGCAGGGGAGGACAGTGAAGCCTTCTTT. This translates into CSASAGEDSEAFF.

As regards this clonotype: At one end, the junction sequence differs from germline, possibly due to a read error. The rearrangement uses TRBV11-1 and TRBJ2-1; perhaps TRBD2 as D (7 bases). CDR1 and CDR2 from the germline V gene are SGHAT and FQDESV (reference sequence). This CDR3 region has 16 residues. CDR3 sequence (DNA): TGTGCCAACAGCTTAGTGAGCGGGATCGGGGACAATGAGCAGTCCTTC. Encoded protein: CANSLVSGIGDNEQSF. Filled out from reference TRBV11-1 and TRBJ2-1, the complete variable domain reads EAEVAQSPRYKITEKSQAVAFWCDPISGHATLYWYRQILGQGPELLVQFQDESVVDDSQLPKDRFSAERLKGVDSTLKIQPAELGDSAMYLCANSLVSGIGDNEQSFGPGTRLTVL.

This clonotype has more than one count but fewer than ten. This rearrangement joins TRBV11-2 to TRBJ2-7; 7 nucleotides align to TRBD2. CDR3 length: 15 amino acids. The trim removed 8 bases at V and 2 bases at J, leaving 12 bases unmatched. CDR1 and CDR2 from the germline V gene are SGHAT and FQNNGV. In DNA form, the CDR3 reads TGTGCCAGCGGGGACGCTAGACTAGCCGCCTACGAGCAGTACTTC. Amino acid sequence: CASGDARLAAYEQYF.

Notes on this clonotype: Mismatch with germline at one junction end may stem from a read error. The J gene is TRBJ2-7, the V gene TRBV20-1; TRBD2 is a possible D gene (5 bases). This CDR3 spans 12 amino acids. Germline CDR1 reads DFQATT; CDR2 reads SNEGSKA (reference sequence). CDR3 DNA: TGCTGTGCGAGGGATAGACCCGACGAGCAGTATTTC. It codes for CCARDRPDEQYF.

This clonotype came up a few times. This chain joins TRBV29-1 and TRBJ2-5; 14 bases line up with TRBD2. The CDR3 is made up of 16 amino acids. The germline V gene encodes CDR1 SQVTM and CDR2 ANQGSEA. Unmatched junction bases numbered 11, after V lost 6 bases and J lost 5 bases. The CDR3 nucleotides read TGCAGCGTAGTGGGACTAGCGGGAGAATTAGGTGAGACCCAGTACTTC. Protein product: CSVVGLAGELGETQYF. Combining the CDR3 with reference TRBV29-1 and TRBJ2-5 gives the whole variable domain SAVISQKPSRDICQRGTSLTIQCQVDSQVTMMFWYRQQPGQSLTLIATANQGSEATYESGFVIDKFPISRPNLTFSTLTVSNMSPEDSSIYLCSVVGLAGELGETQYFGPGTRLLVL.

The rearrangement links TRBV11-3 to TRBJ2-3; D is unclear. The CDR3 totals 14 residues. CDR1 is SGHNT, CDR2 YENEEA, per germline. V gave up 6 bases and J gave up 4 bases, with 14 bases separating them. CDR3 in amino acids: CASSSRQPADTQYF. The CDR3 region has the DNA TGTGCCAGCAGTTCGCGTCAGCCCGCAGATACGCAGTATTTT. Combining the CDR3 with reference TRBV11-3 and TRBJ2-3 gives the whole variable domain EAGVVQSPRYKIIEKKQPVAFWCNPISGHNTLYWYLQNLGQGPELLIRYENEEAVDDSQLPKDRFSAERLKGVDSTLKIQPAELGDSAVYLCASSSRQPADTQYFGPGTRLTVL.

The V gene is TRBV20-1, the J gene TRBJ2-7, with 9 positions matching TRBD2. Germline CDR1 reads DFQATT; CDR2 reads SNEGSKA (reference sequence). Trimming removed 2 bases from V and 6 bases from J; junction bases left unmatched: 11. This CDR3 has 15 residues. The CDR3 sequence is CSARPSGKVLVEQYF. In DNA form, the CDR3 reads TGCAGTGCTAGACCTAGCGGGAAAGTCTTAGTCGAGCAGTACTTC.

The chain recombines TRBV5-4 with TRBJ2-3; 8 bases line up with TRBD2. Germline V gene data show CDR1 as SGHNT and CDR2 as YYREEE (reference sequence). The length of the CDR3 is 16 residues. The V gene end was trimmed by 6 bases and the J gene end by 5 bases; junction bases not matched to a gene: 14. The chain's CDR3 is CASIHIEREPVDTQYF. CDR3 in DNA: TGTGCCAGCATCCATATCGAGCGGGAGCCGGTAGATACGCAGTATTTT.

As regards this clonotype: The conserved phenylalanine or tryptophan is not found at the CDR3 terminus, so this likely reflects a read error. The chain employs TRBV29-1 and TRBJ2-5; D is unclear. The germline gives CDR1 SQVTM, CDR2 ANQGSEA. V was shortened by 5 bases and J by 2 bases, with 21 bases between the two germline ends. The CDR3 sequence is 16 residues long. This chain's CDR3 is CSVRSTLVERQETQYI. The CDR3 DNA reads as TGCAGCGTTCGTTCTACCCTGGTAGAGCGACAAGAGACCCAGTACATC.

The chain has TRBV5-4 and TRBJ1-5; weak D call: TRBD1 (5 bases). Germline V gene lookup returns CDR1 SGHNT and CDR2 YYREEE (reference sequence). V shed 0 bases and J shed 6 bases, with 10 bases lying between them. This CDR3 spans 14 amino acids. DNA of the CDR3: TGTGCCAGCAGCTTGGGTCGAGACAGTCAGCCCCAGCATTTT. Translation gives CASSLGRDSQPQHF. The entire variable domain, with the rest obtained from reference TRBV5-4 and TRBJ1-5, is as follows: ETGVTQSPTHLIKTRGQQVTLRCSSQSGHNTVSWYQQALGQGPQFIFQYYREEENGRGNFPPRFSGLQFPNYSSELNVNALELDDSALYLCASSLGRDSQPQHFGDGTRLSIL.

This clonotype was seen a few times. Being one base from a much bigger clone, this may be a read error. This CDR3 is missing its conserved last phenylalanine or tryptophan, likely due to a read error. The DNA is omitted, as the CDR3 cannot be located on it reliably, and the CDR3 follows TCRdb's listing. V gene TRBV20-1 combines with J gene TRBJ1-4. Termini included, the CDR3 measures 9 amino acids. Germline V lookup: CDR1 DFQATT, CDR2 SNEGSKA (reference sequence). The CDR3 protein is CSTRELVGV.

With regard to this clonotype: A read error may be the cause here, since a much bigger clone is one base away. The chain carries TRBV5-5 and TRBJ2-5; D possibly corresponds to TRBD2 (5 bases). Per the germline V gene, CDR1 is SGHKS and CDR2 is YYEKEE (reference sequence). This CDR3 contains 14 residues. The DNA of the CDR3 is TGTGCCAGCAGCTTGCAGAGGGTCCAAGAGATCCAGTACTTC. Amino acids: CASSLQRVQEIQYF.

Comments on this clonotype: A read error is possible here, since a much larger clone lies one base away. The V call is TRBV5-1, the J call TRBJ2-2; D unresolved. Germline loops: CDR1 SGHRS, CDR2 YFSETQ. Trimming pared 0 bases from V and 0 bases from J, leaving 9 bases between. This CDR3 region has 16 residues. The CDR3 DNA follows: TGCGCCAGCAGCTTGGACGGCAGTACGAACACCGGGGAGCTGTTTTTT. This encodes CASSLDGSTNTGELFF.

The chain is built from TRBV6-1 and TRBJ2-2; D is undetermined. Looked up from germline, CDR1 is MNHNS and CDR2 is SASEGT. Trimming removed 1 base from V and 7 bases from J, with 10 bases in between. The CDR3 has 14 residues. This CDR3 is CASSEVTGVGELFF. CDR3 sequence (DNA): TGTGCCAGCAGTGAAGTAACTGGAGTCGGGGAGCTGTTTTTT.

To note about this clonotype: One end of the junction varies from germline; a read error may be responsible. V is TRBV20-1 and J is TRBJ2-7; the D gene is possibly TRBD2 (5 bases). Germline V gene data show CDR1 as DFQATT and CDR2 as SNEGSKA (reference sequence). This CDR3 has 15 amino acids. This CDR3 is CNAPRPQDSSYEQYF. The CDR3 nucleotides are TGCAATGCTCCACGTCCCCAGGACTCCTCCTACGAGCAGTACTTC.